This T cell receptor (beta chain) emerged from a study of blood T cell repertoires in COVID-19. About the study: Material from acute and convalescent COVID-19 was sourced from the United States, Italy and Spain.

Some clones are missing from TCRdb's copy, which holds only in-frame ones; the method was immunoSEQ multiplex PCR. The table records almost 400,000 clones, just under 90% of them present only once. This clone turned up a few times. The ends were cut back, 1 base at V and 0 bases at J, with 10 bases in the middle. This CDR3 contains 14 residues. CDR1 and CDR2 from the germline V gene are GTSNPN and SVGIG (reference sequence). The chain has TRBV30 and TRBJ2-7; D gene uncertain. Specimen: PBMCs or T cells enriched from blood (not recorded which). The TCR was taken from a woman younger than 45 who had recovered from COVID-19. CDR3 residues: CAWSGYSISYEQYF. In nucleotides, the CDR3 is TGTGCCTGGAGTGGATACAGCATCTCCTACGAGCAGTACTTC.